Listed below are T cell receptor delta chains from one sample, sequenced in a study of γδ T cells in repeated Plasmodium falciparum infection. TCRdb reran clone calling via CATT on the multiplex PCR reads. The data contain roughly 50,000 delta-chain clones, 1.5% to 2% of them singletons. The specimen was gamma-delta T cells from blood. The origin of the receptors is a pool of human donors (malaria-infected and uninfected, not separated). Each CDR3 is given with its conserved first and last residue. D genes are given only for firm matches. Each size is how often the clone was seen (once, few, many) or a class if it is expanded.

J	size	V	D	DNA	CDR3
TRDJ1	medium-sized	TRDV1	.	TGTGCTCTTGGGGGCCTTATGCCAGAATACCCCTACACCGATAAACTCATCTTT	CALGGLMPEYPYTDKLIF
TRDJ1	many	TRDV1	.	TGTGCTCTTGGGGAACGAATAGGCGGCCTCCTGTACACCGATAAACTCATCTTT	CALGERIGGLLYTDKLIF
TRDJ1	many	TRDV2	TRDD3	TGTGCCTGTGACACCGTACTGGGGGATACGCGTAGGACCGATAAACTCATCTTT	CACDTVLGDTRRTDKLIF
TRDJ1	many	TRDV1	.	TGTGCTCTTGGGGAACTAGGGCTCCTACGATTAACGAAACCCAGGAGGATACCCGATAAACTCATCTTC	CALGELGLLRLTKPRRIPDKLIF
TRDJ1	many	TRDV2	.	TGTGCCTGTGACGTCTGGGGTAACTCGAACGCTAAACTCATCTTT	CACDVWGNSNAKLIF
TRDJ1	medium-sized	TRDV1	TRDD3	TGTGCTCTTGGGGAACTAGCTTTCTACTGGGGACTGGGGGTCTCTAACACCGATAAACTCATCTTT	CALGELAFYWGLGVSNTDKLIF
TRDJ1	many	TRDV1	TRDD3	TGTGCTCTTGGGGAGACTTCCCGGTACGGGGGGATGGGCATACCGTACACCGATAAACTCATCTTT	CALGETSRYGGMGIPYTDKLIF
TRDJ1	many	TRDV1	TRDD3	TGTGCTCTTGGATGCCGTTCCTACTTTAAACGCTGGGGGATTCCGGCCACCGATAAACTTATCTTT	CALGCRSYFKRWGIPATDKLIF
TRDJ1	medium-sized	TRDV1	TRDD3	TGTGCTCTTGGGGAACAGAGAATCCTGAGGTGGGGGATATTGGTGTCCGATAAACTCATCTTT	CALGEQRILRWGILVSDKLIF
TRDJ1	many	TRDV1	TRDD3	TGTGCTCTTGGGGACCTCCCCTTCCTCTGGGGGATACTGCCCAACTACGCGTACACCGATAAACTCATCTTT	CALGDLPFLWGILPNYAYTDKLIF